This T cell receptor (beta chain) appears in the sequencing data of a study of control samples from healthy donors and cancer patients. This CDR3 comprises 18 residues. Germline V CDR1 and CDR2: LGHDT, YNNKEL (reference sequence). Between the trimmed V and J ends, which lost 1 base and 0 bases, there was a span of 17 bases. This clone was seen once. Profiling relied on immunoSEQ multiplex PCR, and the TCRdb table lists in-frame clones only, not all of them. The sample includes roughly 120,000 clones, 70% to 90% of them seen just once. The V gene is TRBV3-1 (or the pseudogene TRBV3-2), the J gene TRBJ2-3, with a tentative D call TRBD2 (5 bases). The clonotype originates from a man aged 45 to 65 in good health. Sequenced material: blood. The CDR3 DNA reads TGTGCCAGCAGCCAAGTCGATCCAACTAGAGCTAGCACAGATACGCAGTATTTT. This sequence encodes CASSQVDPTRASTDTQYF.